A selection of T cell receptor beta chains follows, all from one sample in a study of CD8 T cells in Susac syndrome. TCRdb re-called the immunoSEQ multiplex PCR reads with MiXCR, one entry per CDR3 protein. This sample has approximately 170,000 distinct CDR3 sequences; approximately 92% occur once, and the top ten carry just over 0.13%. The specimen sequenced was CD4+ T cells from PBMCs. The receptor source for this set is a human donor in good health. Both conserved end residues are part of each CDR3. D genes are given only for firm matches. Not every row has a clone size; where given, it reads once, few, many or a size class.

>12|TRBV18|NA|TRBJ1-1|NA
CASSSQNTEAFF
TGTGCCAGCTCATCACAGAACACTGAAGCTTTCTTT
>15|TRBV19|NA|TRBJ2-3|TRBD2
CASSILAASTDTQYF
TGTGCCAGTAGTATACTAGCGGCTAGCACAGATACGCAGTATTTT
>15|TRBV6-5|NA|TRBJ1-5|TRBD1
CASRPTGVSNQPQHF
TGTGCCAGCAGACCCACAGGGGTCAGCAATCAGCCCCAGCATTTT
>15|TRBV12-5|NA|TRBJ2-3|NA
CASGFGTPVTDTQYF
TGTGCTAGTGGTTTTGGGACTCCGGTCACAGATACGCAGTATTTT
>16|TRBV7-9|once|TRBJ1-2|TRBD1
CASSSGQGPSGGGYTF
TGTGCCAGCAGCTCTGGACAGGGGCCCTCAGGAGGGGGCTACACCTTC
>13|TRBV20-1|NA|TRBJ2-5|NA
CSASLQGRETQYF
TGCAGTGCTAGTCTCCAGGGTAGGGAGACCCAGTACTTC
>18|TRBV6-4|NA|TRBJ2-7|TRBD1
CASSDTGTGPYTPTTQYF
TGTGCCAGCAGTGACACCGGGACAGGGCCTTATACTCCTACGACGCAGTACTTC
>20|TRBV11-2|NA|TRBJ2-3|TRBD2
CASSPYPGLAGGQGTDTQYF
TGTGCCAGCAGCCCTTACCCGGGACTAGCGGGGGGGCAGGGCACAGATACGCAGTATTTT
>14|TRBV28|NA|TRBJ2-7|NA
CASSSRAQTYEQYF
TGTGCCAGCAGTTCCCGCGCCCAAACCTACGAGCAGTACTTC
>16|TRBV6-1|NA|TRBJ2-3|TRBD2
CASSAGLAFNTDTQYF
TGTGCCAGCAGTGCGGGACTAGCGTTTAACACAGATACGCAGTATTTT
>14|TRBV20-1|NA|TRBJ1-3|TRBD1
CSATDRASGNTIYF
TGCAGTGCTACCGACAGGGCGAGTGGAAACACCATATATTTT
>15|TRBV6-5|few|TRBJ2-7|NA
CASSYERQVSYEQYF
TGTGCCAGCAGTTACGAGCGGCAGGTCTCCTACGAGCAGTACTTC
>15|TRBV30|once|TRBJ2-2|TRBD2
CARSGGGTNTGELFF
TGTGCCCGGAGTGGCGGGGGGACGAACACCGGGGAGCTGTTTTTT
>13|TRBV6-2/TRBV6-3|NA|TRBJ1-2|TRBD1
CASSYRQGDGYTF
TGTGCCAGCAGTTATAGACAGGGAGATGGCTACACCTTC
>13|TRBV2|NA|TRBJ2-1|TRBD1
CASAGTGENEQFF
TGTGCCAGCGCCGGGACAGGGGAGAATGAGCAGTTCTTC
>15|TRBV6-5|few|TRBJ2-7|NA
CASSYSIASSYEQYF
TGTGCCAGCAGTTACTCGATCGCCAGCTCCTACGAGCAGTACTTC
>20|TRBV28|NA|TRBJ2-7|NA
CASSPMLGRTPNAPSYEQYF
TGTGCCAGCAGCCCCATGCTGGGGAGGACACCAAACGCCCCCTCCTACGAGCAGTACTTC
>17|TRBV5-6|NA|TRBJ2-2|NA
CASSLGRGIANTGELFF
TGTGCCAGCAGTCTGGGGAGGGGGATCGCGAACACCGGGGAGCTGTTTTTT
>15|TRBV6-5|NA|TRBJ2-3|TRBD1
CASSYRGPSTDTQYF
TGTGCCAGCAGTTACAGGGGGCCGAGCACAGATACGCAGTATTTT
>14|TRBV20-1|NA|TRBJ1-2|TRBD1
CSASGTGGHYGYTF
TGCAGTGCTTCCGGGACAGGGGGCCACTATGGCTACACCTTC
>14|TRBV5-1|NA|TRBJ2-5|NA
CASSPGTPQETQYF
TGCGCCAGCAGCCCCGGGACACCCCAAGAGACCCAGTACTTC
>15|TRBV10-3|NA|TRBJ2-5|TRBD1
CAISDPRGLGETQYF
TGTGCCATCAGTGACCCCAGGGGGCTGGGGGAGACCCAGTACTTC
>14|TRBV20-1|NA|TRBJ2-4|NA
CSARDQEGKNIQYF
TGCAGTGCTAGAGATCAGGAGGGCAAAAACATTCAGTACTTC
>13|TRBV20-1|NA|TRBJ1-1|TRBD1
CSAPGRGGGEAFF
TGCAGTGCCCCGGGCAGGGGGGGAGGTGAAGCTTTCTTT
>13|TRBV18|few|TRBJ2-3|TRBD2
CASSPSGADTQYF
TGTGCCAGCTCACCTAGCGGGGCAGATACGCAGTATTTT
>11|TRBV2|NA|TRBJ1-2|NA
CAWGQVYGYTF
TGTGCCTGGGGGCAGGTTTATGGCTACACCTTC
>16|TRBV19|NA|TRBJ2-7|TRBD1
CASSGYRDRGLVEQYF
TGTGCCAGTAGTGGCTACCGGGACAGGGGTTTAGTCGAGCAGTACTTC
>14|TRBV18|NA|TRBJ1-1|TRBD1
CASSQDRAVTEAFF
TGTGCCAGCTCACAGGACAGGGCCGTCACTGAAGCTTTCTTT
>17|TRBV6-5|NA|TRBJ2-1|NA
CASSYSVSGSSYNEQFF
TGTGCCAGCAGTTACTCCGTTTCGGGGAGCTCCTACAATGAGCAGTTCTTC
>15|TRBV7-8|NA|TRBJ1-4|NA
CASSNRVATNEKLFF
TGTGCCAGCAGCAACAGAGTTGCAACTAATGAAAAACTGTTTTTT
>16|TRBV6-2/TRBV6-3|NA|TRBJ2-1|TRBD2
CASSRFSGGVYNEQFF
TGTGCCAGCAGCCGTTTTAGCGGGGGGGTATACAATGAGCAGTTCTTC
>15|TRBV7-2|once|TRBJ1-1|NA
CASSWGGTANTEAFF
TGTGCCAGCAGCTGGGGAGGGACGGCGAACACTGAAGCTTTCTTT
>16|TRBV3-1|NA|TRBJ2-6|NA
CASRPGSLSGANVLTF
TGTGCCAGCAGACCCGGGAGCCTCTCTGGGGCCAACGTCCTGACTTTC
>13|TRBV19|NA|TRBJ1-2|NA
CATSRQAAYGYTF
TGTGCCACCTCAAGACAGGCCGCCTATGGCTACACCTTC
>12|TRBV2|NA|TRBJ1-5|NA
CASSDGDQPQHF
TGTGCCAGCAGTGACGGGGATCAGCCCCAGCATTTT
>13|TRBV25-1|NA|TRBJ1-5|NA
CASSEGNGRPQHF
TGTGCCAGCAGTGAAGGAAACGGCCGGCCCCAGCATTTT
>14|TRBV6-1|NA|TRBJ2-3|NA
CASSDPGNSDTQYF
TGTGCCAGCAGTGACCCCGGGAATTCGGATACGCAGTATTTT
>15|TRBV5-1|once|TRBJ2-5|NA
CASSMGTTARETQYF
TGCGCCAGCAGCATGGGCACGACGGCGAGGGAGACCCAGTACTTC
>15|TRBV5-1|few|TRBJ2-5|TRBD2
CASSLNTGGQETQYF
TGCGCCAGCAGCTTGAATACGGGGGGACAAGAGACCCAGTACTTC
>13|TRBV6-1|NA|TRBJ1-5|NA
CASSDVTAWPQHF
TGTGCCAGCAGTGATGTTACCGCCTGGCCCCAGCATTTT
>16|TRBV6-1|NA|TRBJ2-5|NA
CASRRRGPPAGETQYF
TGTGCCAGCAGGCGGCGGGGGCCGCCCGCGGGAGAGACCCAGTACTTC
>15|TRBV2|NA|TRBJ2-7|TRBD1
CASNRHWDRVNEQYF
TGTGCCAGCAACCGACACTGGGACAGGGTAAACGAGCAGTACTTC
>12|TRBV12-3/TRBV12-4|few|TRBJ2-7|NA
CASSGPSYEQYF
TGTGCCAGCAGTGGTCCGTCCTACGAGCAGTACTTC
>14|TRBV18|NA|TRBJ2-7|NA
CASSPLDSSNEQYF
TGTGCCAGCTCACCTCTGGACAGTTCCAACGAGCAGTACTTC
>12|TRBV18|NA|TRBJ2-1|NA
CASSPRDNEQFF
TGTGCCAGCTCACCAAGGGACAATGAGCAGTTCTTC
>13|TRBV6-5|once|TRBJ1-2|TRBD1
CASRELDRDGYTF
TGTGCCAGCAGGGAACTGGACAGGGACGGCTACACCTTC
>14|TRBV12-3/TRBV12-4|NA|TRBJ1-2|NA
CASSLGDVSYGYTF
TGTGCCAGCAGTTTAGGGGACGTATCCTATGGCTACACCTTC
>13|TRBV27|NA|TRBJ1-1|NA
CASSGQVNTEAFF
TGTGCCAGTTCTGGGCAAGTGAACACTGAAGCTTTCTTT
>13|TRBV10-1|NA|TRBJ2-5|NA
CASKSSDEETQYF
TGCGCCAGCAAGTCAAGCGACGAAGAGACCCAGTACTTC
>16|TRBV6-5|NA|TRBJ2-3|TRBD2
CASSYSYSGGGDTQYF
TGTGCCAGCAGTTACTCGTACAGCGGGGGGGGAGATACGCAGTATTTT
>12|TRBV7-2|NA|TRBJ2-7|NA
CASSLFRGEQYF
TGTGCCAGCAGCTTATTCAGGGGCGAGCAGTACTTC
>14|TRBV20-1|NA|TRBJ1-1|NA
CSARKGHGGTEAFF
TGCAGTGCTAGGAAGGGACATGGAGGCACTGAAGCTTTCTTT
>14|TRBV2|once|TRBJ2-2|TRBD1
CASRQGTNTGELFF
TGTGCCAGCCGACAGGGGACGAACACCGGGGAGCTGTTTTTT
>12|TRBV10-3|NA|TRBJ2-7|TRBD1
CAVTGSNYEQYF
TGTGCCGTGACAGGGTCTAACTACGAGCAGTACTTC
>13|TRBV20-1|NA|TRBJ2-1|TRBD2
CSVPSGGADEQFF
TGCAGTGTCCCGAGCGGGGGGGCGGATGAGCAGTTCTTC
>14|TRBV5-8|once|TRBJ1-5|NA
CASSRTGWGQPQHF
TGTGCCAGCAGTCGAACGGGTTGGGGTCAGCCCCAGCATTTT